This TCR beta chain was captured by sequencing in a study of T cells expressing NK-cell markers. The CDR3 spans 13 residues. In germline, CDR1 is MGHRA, CDR2 YSYEKL. TCRdb reprocessed the 5' RACE reads and reports one entry per CDR3 protein, with no DNA. Recorded for this sample: some 460,000 distinct CDR3 sequences. The chain has TRBV4-1 and TRBJ1-5; TCRdb indicates TRBD1, and absent DNA this call remains unverified. The sequenced sample was blood T cells: a sorted CD56 or NKG2C T cell subset, CD4+ or CD8+ T cells, or bulk PBMC T cells (not recorded which). The receptor's source is a woman between 45 and 65 years old in good health. The CDR3 protein is CASSQPRGEPQHF.